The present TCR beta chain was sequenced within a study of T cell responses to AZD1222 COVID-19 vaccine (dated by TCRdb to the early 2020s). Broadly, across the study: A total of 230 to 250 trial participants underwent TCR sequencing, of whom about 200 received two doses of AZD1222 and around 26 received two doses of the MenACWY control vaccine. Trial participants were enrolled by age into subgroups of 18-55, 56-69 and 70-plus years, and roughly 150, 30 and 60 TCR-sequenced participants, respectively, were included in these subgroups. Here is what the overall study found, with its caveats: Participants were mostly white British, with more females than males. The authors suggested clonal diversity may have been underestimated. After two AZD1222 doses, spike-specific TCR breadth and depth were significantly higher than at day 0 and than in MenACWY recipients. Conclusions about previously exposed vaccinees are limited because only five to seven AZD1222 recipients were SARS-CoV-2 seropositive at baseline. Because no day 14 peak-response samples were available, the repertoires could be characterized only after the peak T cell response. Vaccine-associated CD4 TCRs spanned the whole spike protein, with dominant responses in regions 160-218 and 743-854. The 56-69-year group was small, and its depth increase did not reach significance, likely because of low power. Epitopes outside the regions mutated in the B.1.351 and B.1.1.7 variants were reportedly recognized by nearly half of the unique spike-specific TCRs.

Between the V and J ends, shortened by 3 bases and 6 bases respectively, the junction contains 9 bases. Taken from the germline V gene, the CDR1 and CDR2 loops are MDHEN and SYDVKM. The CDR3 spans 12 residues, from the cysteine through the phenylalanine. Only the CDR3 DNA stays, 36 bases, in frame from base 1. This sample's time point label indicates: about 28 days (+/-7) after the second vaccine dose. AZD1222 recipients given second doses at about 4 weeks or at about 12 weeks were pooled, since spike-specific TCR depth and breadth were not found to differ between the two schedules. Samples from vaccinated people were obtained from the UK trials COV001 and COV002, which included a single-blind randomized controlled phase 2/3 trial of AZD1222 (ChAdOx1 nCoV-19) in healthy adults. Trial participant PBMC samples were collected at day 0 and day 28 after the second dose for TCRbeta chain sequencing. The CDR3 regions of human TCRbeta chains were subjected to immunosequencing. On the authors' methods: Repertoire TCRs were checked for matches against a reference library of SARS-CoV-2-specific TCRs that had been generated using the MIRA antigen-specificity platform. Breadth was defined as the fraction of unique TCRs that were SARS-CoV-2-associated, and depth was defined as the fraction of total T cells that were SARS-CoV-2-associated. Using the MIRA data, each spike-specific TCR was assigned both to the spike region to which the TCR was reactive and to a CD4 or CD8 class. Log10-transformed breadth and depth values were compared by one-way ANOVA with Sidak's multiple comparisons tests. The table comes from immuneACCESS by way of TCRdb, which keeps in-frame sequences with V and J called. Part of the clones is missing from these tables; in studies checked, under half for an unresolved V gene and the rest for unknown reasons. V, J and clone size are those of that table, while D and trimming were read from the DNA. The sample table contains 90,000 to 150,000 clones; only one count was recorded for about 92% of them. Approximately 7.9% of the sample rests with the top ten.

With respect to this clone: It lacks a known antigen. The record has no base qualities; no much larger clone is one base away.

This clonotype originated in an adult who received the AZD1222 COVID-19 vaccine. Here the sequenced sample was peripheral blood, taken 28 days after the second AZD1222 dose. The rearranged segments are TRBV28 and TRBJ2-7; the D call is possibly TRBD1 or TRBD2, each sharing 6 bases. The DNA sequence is TGTGCCAGCAGTTTTCGGGGGCTCGAGCAGTACTTC. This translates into CASSFRGLEQYF. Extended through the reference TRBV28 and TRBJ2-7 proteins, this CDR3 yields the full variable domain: DVKVTQSSRYLVKRTGEKVFLECVQDMDHENMFWYRQDPGLGLRLIYFSYDVKMKEKGDIPEGYSVSREKKERFSLILESASTNQTSMYLCASSFRGLEQYFGPGTRLTVT.